A selection of T cell receptor beta chains follows, all from one sample in a study of shared clonotypes between healthy human individuals. Here immunoSEQ multiplex PCR was the method, and the copy in TCRdb shows in-frame clones only, minus some. The data hold 550,000 to 700,000 clones, with around 78% observed a single time. The sample taken for sequencing was memory CD4+ T cells sorted from blood. The receptors stem from a young woman in good health. The CDR3 runs from the conserved cysteine through the conserved F or W. The D gene is left open where the match is weak. The listing skips clone size in some rows; elsewhere it reads once, few, many or a size class.

d_call	clone_size	v_call	j_call	cdr3_aa	cdr3_nt
-	-	TRBV18	TRBJ2-7	CASSPGLGTATYEQYF	TGTGCCAGCTCACCGGGGCTTGGGACCGCCACCTACGAGCAGTACTTC
TRBD2	-	TRBV5-1	TRBJ2-3	CASSYGTSGSTDTQYF	TGCGCCAGCAGCTATGGGACTAGCGGTAGCACAGATACGCAGTATTTT
-	-	TRBV7-9	TRBJ1-4	CASSLSGTREKLFF	TGTGCCAGCAGTTTATCCGGGACGCGGGAAAAACTGTTTTTT
-	-	TRBV28	TRBJ2-5	CASSLRLQETQYF	TGTGCCAGCAGTTTGAGGTTACAAGAGACCCAGTACTTC
-	-	TRBV7-2	TRBJ2-7	CASSLAPGAISYEQYF	TGTGCCAGCAGCTTAGCCCCGGGGGCTATTTCTTACGAGCAGTACTTC
TRBD2	-	TRBV7-3	TRBJ2-1	CASSPNPGLVYNEQFF	TGTGCCAGCAGCCCCAATCCCGGACTAGTGTACAATGAGCAGTTCTTC
-	many	TRBV7-2	TRBJ2-2	CASRYPGTSNTGELFF	TGTGCCAGCAGATACCCTGGGACGTCGAACACCGGGGAGCTGTTTTTT
TRBD2	once	TRBV28	TRBJ2-5	CASSLGGLAGGRGETQYF	TGTGCCAGCAGTTTAGGAGGGCTAGCGGGAGGTCGGGGAGAGACCCAGTACTTC
TRBD1	-	TRBV27	TRBJ1-1	CASSSNDRVNTEAFF	TGTGCCAGCAGTTCCAACGACAGGGTGAACACTGAAGCTTTCTTT
-	-	TRBV6-6	TRBJ1-3	CASSPGQGNTIYF	TGTGCCAGCAGTCCCGGACAGGGAAACACCATATATTTT
-	-	TRBV20-1	TRBJ1-2	CSASAGYTF	TGCAGTGCTAGCGCTGGCTACACCTTC
-	-	TRBV10-2	TRBJ2-5	CASSERVWQYF	TGCGCCAGCAGTGAGAGGGTCTGGCAGTACTTC
-	-	TRBV5-1	TRBJ2-7	CASSLSYGDESYEQYF	TGCGCCAGCAGCTTGAGCTACGGAGACGAATCCTACGAGCAGTACTTC
-	-	TRBV10-3	TRBJ2-3	CAIGRGSGTDTQYF	TGTGCCATCGGCCGGGGAAGCGGCACAGATACGCAGTATTTT
TRBD2	-	TRBV6-1	TRBJ2-3	CASSGKLAGGSRSTDTQYF	TGTGCCAGCAGTGGAAAACTAGCGGGAGGCTCCCGGAGCACAGATACGCAGTATTTT
-	-	TRBV18	TRBJ2-7	CASSPGARETYEQYF	TGTGCCAGCTCACCAGGAGCGCGCGAAACCTACGAGCAGTACTTC
TRBD1	-	TRBV19	TRBJ1-2	CASTRTGNYGYTF	TGTGCCAGTACCCGGACAGGGAACTATGGCTACACCTTC
TRBD2	-	TRBV11-2	TRBJ2-7	CASSAGTRSSYEQYF	TGTGCCAGCAGCGCGGGGACTAGAAGCTCCTACGAGCAGTACTTC
TRBD1	-	TRBV11-3	TRBJ2-1	CASSLGGQGLNEQFF	TGTGCCAGCAGCTTGGGGGGACAGGGGCTGAATGAGCAGTTCTTC
-	-	TRBV5-1	TRBJ2-2	CASHPVGGTGELFF	TGCGCCAGCCACCCAGTCGGGGGAACCGGGGAGCTGTTTTTT
-	-	TRBV6-6	TRBJ2-7	CASSSLAGLDEQYF	TGTGCCAGCAGTTCCCTTGCAGGACTCGACGAGCAGTACTTC
-	-	TRBV5-1	TRBJ1-3	CASSPTYAGNTIYF	TGCGCCAGCAGCCCCACATACGCTGGAAACACCATATATTTT
-	many	TRBV6-5	TRBJ1-1	CASGTSRGVHTEAFF	TGTGCCAGCGGCACATCCAGGGGAGTACACACTGAAGCTTTCTTT
-	once	TRBV4-1	TRBJ2-1	CASSQDGQLYNEQFF	TGCGCCAGCAGCCAAGACGGACAACTTTACAATGAGCAGTTCTTC
TRBD2	-	TRBV5-1	TRBJ2-1	CASSLSGLGYNEQFF	TGCGCCAGCAGCTTGTCTGGACTAGGGTACAATGAGCAGTTCTTC
-	-	TRBV7-7	TRBJ2-2	CASSSGSTGTGELFF	TGTGCCAGCAGCTCGGGAAGTACGGGCACCGGGGAGCTGTTTTTT
TRBD1	-	TRBV28	TRBJ1-4	CASSPDRAWEKLFF	TGTGCCAGCAGTCCCGACAGGGCTTGGGAAAAACTGTTTTTT
TRBD1	-	TRBV5-8	TRBJ2-1	CASSIPGQINEQFF	TGTGCCAGCAGCATTCCGGGACAGATCAATGAGCAGTTCTTC
-	-	TRBV9	TRBJ1-3	CASSVAGGVKLPSNTIYF	TGTGCCAGCAGCGTAGCCGGGGGTGTCAAGCTGCCCTCAAACACCATATATTTT
TRBD2	-	TRBV11-2	TRBJ2-1	CASSQGLAVHNEQFF	TGTGCCAGCAGCCAGGGACTAGCGGTTCACAATGAGCAGTTCTTC